The source of this T cell receptor (beta chain) is a study of beta chain features in type 1 diabetes. In the study overall: Age, gender and cell yields were similar between patients and healthy donors.

Sorting produced populations that all topped 98% purity. From germline, CDR1 is LGHNA and CDR2 YSLEER. Deletions cut 2 bases from V and 0 bases from J, with 10 bases between. The CDR3 is 16 residues long. The isolated RNA, all of it, was reverse transcribed, so expressed TCRB transcripts were what got sequenced. Only in-frame clones appear in the TCRdb table, and some are missing; sequencing was by immunoSEQ multiplex PCR. The table lists approximately 400,000 clones, around 16% of them singletons. This clonotype originated in a young woman in good health. V and J are TRBV4-3 and TRBJ1-4; D remains unclear. Specimen: naive CD4+ T cells from blood. The CDR3 nucleotides read TGCGCCAGCAGCCAAAGAGCCCAACCAACTAATGAAAAACTGTTTTTT. Translation: CASSQRAQPTNEKLFF.